Given below is one T cell receptor beta chain in context. Clones were sequenced by immunoSEQ multiplex PCR, and TCRdb holds only the in-frame ones, with some missing. The table has roughly 410,000 clones, about 89% seen once. This sample is part of a study of blood T cell repertoires in COVID-19. From germline, CDR1 is PRHDT and CDR2 FYEKMQ (reference sequence). CDR3 size: 15 residues. The junction had 9 bases not matched to a gene; V was cut back by 9 bases and J by 3 bases. Seattle patients were enrolled while actively infected and followed longitudinally. This chain connects TRBV13 to TRBJ1-4, with 8 bases fitting TRBD1. Sequenced input: peripheral blood. The sequence was collected from an older woman with COVID-19, enrolled during active disease. CDR3 amino acids: CASRTRGRANEKLFF. CDR3 bases: TGTGCCAGTCGTACCAGGGGGCGAGCTAATGAAAAACTGTTTTTT.